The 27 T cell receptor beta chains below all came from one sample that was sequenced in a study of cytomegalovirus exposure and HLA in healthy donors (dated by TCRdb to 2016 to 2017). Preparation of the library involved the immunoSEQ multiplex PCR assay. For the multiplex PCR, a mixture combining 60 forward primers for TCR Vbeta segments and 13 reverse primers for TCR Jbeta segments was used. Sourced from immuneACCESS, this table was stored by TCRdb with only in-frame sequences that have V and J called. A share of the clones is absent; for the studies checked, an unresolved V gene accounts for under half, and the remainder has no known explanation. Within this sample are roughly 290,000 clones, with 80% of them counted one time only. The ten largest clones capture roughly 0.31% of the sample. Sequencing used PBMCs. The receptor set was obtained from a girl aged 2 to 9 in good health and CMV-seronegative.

CDR3 nucleotide sequence: TGTGCCAGCAGCCCCCGGGACAGGGGCGTTTATGGCTACACCTTC. Protein: CASSPRDRGVYGYTF. V and J are TRBV28 and TRBJ1-2, with 10 bases matching TRBD1. The CDR3 is made up of 15 amino acids. Germline CDR1 is MDHEN and CDR2 is SYDVKM. V lost 6 bases and J lost 5; bases outside the gene matches: 9.

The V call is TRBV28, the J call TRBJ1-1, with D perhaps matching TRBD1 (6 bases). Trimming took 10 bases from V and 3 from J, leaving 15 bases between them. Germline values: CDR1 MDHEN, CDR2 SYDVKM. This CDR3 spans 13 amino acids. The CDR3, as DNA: TGTGCCACCTACAGGGATCCGTACACTGAAGCTTTCTTT. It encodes CATYRDPYTEAFF.

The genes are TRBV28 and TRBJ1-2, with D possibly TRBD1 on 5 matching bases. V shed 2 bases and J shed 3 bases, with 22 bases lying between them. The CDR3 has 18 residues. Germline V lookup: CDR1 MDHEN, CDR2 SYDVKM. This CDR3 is CASSLRRKPGWAHYGYTF. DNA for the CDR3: TGTGCCAGCAGTTTAAGGCGGAAGCCAGGGTGGGCCCACTATGGCTACACCTTC.

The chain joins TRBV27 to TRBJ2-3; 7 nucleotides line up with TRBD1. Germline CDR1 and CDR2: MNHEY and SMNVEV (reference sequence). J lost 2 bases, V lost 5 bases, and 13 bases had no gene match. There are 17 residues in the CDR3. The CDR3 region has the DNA TGTGCCAGCAGTCGCGGACAGGTTGGGGGCCTCACAGATACGCAGTATTTT. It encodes CASSRGQVGGLTDTQYF.

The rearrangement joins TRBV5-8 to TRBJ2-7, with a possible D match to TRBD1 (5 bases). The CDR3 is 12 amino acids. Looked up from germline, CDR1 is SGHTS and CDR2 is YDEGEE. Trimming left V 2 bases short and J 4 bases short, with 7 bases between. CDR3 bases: TGTGCCAGCAGCTTAACAGGTTACGAGCAGTACTTC. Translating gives CASSLTGYEQYF.

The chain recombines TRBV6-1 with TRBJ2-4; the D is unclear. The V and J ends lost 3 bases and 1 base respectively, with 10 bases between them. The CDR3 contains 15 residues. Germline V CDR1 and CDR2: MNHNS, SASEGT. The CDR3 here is CASSEGFFAKNIQYF. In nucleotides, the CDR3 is TGTGCCAGCAGTGAGGGCTTTTTCGCCAAAAACATTCAGTACTTC.

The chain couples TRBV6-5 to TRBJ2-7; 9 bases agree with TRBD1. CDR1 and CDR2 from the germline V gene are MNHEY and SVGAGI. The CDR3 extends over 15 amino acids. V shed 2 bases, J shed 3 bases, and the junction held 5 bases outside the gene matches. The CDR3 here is CASSYPNRGLYEQYF. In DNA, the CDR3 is TGTGCCAGCAGTTACCCCAACAGGGGGCTCTACGAGCAGTACTTC.

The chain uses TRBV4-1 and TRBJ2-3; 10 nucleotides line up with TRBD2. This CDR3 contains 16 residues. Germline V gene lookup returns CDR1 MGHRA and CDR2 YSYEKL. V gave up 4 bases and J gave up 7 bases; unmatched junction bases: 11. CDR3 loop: CASSLVAGGRAHTQYF. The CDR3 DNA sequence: TGCGCCAGCAGCCTCGTAGCGGGGGGCCGGGCTCATACGCAGTATTTT.

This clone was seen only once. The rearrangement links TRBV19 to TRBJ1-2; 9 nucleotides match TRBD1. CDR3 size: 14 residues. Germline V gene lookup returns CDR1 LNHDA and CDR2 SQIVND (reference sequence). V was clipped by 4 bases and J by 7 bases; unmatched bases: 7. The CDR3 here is CASSTGQGVGGYTF. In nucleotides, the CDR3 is TGTGCCAGTAGTACGGGACAGGGAGTAGGTGGCTACACCTTC. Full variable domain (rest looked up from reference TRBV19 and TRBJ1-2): DGGITQSPKYLFRKEGQNVTLSCEQNLNHDAMYWYRQDPGQGLRLIYYSQIVNDFQKGDIAEGYSVSREKKESFPLTVTSAQKNPTAFYLCASSTGQGVGGYTFGSGTRLTVV.

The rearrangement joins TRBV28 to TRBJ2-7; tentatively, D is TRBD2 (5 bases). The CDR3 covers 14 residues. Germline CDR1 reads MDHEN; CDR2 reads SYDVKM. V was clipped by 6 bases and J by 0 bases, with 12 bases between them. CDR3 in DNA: TGTGCCAGCAGCGACCCTGGGAGCTCCTACGAGCAGTACTTC. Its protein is CASSDPGSSYEQYF. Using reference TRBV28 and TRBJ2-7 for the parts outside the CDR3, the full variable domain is DVKVTQSSRYLVKRTGEKVFLECVQDMDHENMFWYRQDPGLGLRLIYFSYDVKMKEKGDIPEGYSVSREKKERFSLILESASTNQTSMYLCASSDPGSSYEQYFGPGTRLTVT.

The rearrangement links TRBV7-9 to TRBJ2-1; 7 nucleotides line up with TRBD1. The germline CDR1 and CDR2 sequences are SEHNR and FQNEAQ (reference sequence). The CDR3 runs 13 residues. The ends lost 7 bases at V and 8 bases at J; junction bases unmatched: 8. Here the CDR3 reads CASKTGEIDEQFF. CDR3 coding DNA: TGTGCCAGCAAAACAGGGGAGATCGATGAGCAGTTCTTC. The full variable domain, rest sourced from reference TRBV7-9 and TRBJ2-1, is DTGVSQNPRHKITKRGQNVTFRCDPISEHNRLYWYRQTLGQGPEFLTYFQNEAQLEKSRLLSDRFSAERPKGSFSTLEIQRTEQGDSAMYLCASKTGEIDEQFFGPGTRLTVL.

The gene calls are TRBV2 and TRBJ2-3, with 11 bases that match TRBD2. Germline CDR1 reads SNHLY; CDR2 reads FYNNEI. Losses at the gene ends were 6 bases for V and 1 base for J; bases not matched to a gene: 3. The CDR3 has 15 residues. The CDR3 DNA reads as TGTGCCAGCAGAGCGGGACTAGCGGGCACAGATACGCAGTATTTT. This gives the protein CASRAGLAGTDTQYF.

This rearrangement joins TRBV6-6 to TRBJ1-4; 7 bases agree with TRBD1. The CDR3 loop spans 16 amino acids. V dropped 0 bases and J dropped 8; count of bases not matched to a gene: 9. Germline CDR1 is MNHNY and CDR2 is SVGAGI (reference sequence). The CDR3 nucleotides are TGTGCCAGCAGTTACTCTAGGGGGCGAGGTGGAGAAAAACTGTTTTTT. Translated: CASSYSRGRGGEKLFF.

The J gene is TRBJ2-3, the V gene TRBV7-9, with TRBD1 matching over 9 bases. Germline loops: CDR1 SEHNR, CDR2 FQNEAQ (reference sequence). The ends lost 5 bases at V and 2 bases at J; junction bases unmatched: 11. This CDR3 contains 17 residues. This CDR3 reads CASSLPGTGPITDTQYF. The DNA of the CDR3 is TGTGCCAGCAGCCTACCAGGGACAGGGCCGATCACAGATACGCAGTATTTT.

The CDR3 bases are TGCGCCAGCAGCCATGGACAGGGGGCCCTAATCACAGATACGCAGTATTTT. Residues: CASSHGQGALITDTQYF. The V and J genes are TRBV4-1 and TRBJ2-3; 11 bases align to TRBD1. The CDR3 is made up of 17 amino acids. In germline, CDR1 is MGHRA, CDR2 YSYEKL. Trimming cost V 3 bases and J 2 bases; bases outside gene matches: 7.

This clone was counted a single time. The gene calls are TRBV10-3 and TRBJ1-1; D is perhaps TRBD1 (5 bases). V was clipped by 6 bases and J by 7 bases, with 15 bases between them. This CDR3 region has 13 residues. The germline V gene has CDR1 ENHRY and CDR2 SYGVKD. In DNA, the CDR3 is TGTGCCATCAGGGAAGACAGAGTGAGTGAAGCTTTCTTT. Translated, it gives CAIREDRVSEAFF.

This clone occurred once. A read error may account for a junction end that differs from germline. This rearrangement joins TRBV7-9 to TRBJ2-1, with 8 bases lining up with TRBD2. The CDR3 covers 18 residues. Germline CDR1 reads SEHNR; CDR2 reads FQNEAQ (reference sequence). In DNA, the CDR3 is TGTTCCAGCAGCTTAGATCGGAGGCGGGAGGATTCCCACAATGAGCAGTTCTTC. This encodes CSSSLDRRREDSHNEQFF.

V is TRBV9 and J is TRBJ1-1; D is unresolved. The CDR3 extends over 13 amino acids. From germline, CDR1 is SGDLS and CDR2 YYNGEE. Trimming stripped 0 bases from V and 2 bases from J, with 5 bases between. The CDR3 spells CASSVASNTEAFF. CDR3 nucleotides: TGTGCCAGCAGCGTAGCCAGTAACACTGAAGCTTTCTTT.

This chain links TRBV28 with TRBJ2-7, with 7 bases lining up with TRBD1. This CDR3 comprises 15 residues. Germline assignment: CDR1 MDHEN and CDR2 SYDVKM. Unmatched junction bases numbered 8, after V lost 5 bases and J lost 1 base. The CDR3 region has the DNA TGTGCCAGCAGTATGCCGGGACAGTTGTCCTACGAGCAGTACTTC. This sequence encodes CASSMPGQLSYEQYF.

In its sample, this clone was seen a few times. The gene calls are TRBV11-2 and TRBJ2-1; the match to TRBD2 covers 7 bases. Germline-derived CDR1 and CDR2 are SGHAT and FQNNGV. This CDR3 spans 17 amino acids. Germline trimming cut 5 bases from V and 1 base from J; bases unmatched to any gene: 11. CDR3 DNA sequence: TGTGCCAGCAGCCCTGCCGGGACTAAAATTTCCTACAATGAGCAGTTCTTC. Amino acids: CASSPAGTKISYNEQFF.

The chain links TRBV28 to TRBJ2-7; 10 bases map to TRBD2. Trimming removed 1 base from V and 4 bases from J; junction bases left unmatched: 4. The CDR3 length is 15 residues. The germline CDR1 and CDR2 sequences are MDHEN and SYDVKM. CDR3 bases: TGTGCCAGCAGTTTATATAGTAGCGGGAGGTACGAGCAGTACTTC. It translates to CASSLYSSGRYEQYF.

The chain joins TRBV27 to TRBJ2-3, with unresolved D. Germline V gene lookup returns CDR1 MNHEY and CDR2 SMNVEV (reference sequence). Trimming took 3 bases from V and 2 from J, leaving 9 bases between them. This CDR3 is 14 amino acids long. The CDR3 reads CASSLGLYTDTQYF. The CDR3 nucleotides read TGTGCCAGCAGTTTGGGCCTCTACACAGATACGCAGTATTTT.

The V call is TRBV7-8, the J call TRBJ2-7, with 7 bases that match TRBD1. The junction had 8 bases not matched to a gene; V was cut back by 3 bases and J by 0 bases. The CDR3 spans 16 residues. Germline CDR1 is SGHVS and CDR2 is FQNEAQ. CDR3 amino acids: CASSFQQDRTSYEQYF. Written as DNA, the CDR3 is TGTGCCAGCAGCTTTCAGCAGGACAGGACCTCCTACGAGCAGTACTTC.

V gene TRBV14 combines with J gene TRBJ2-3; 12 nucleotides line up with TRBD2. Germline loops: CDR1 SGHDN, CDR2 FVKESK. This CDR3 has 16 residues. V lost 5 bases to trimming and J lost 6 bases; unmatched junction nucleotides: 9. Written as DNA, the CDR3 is TGTGCCAGCAGCATCAGACTAGCGGGAGCTCGGGATACGCAGTATTTT. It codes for CASSIRLAGARDTQYF. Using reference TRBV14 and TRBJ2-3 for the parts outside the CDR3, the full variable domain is EAGVTQFPSHSVIEKGQTVTLRCDPISGHDNLYWYRRVMGKEIKFLLHFVKESKQDESGMPNNRFLAERTGGTYSTLKVQPAELEDSGVYFCASSIRLAGARDTQYFGPGTRLTVL.

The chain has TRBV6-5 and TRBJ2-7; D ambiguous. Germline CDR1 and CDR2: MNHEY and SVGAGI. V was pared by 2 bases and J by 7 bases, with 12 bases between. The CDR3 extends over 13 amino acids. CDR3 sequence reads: CASSYGSLGEQYF. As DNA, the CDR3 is TGTGCCAGCAGTTACGGCTCCCTCGGGGAGCAGTACTTC.

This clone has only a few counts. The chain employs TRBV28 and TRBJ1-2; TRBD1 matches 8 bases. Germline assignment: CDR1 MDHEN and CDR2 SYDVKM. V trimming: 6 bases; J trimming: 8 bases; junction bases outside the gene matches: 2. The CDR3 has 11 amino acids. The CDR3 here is CASSYRGGYTF. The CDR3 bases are TGTGCCAGCAGCTACAGGGGGGGCTACACCTTC.

This CDR3 is CASTRTGGGNQPQHF. CDR3 coding DNA: TGTGCCAGCACGCGGACAGGGGGAGGGAATCAGCCCCAGCATTTT. The chain uses TRBV7-9 and TRBJ1-5; TRBD1 aligns across 10 bases. Germline V lookup: CDR1 SEHNR, CDR2 FQNEAQ (reference sequence). V gave up 7 bases and J gave up 4 bases; unmatched junction bases: 7. The length of the CDR3 is 15 residues.